The present entry profiles one T cell receptor beta chain with its context. Its antigen is unknown. No much larger clone is present one base from it, and per-base qualities are unavailable. The receptor library was made with 5' RACE. Sequencing relied on an Illumina HiSeq 2000. A universal primer binding site was added through template switching, and the final cDNA carried a unique molecular identifier so that TCR cDNA molecules could be counted accurately. Specific primers in the conserved constant-segment region were used to synthesize first-strand cDNA for the TCR alpha and beta chains. To control for contamination, every cDNA library was double barcoded, receiving both a SMART-Mk sample barcode and Illumina barcodes. TruSeq adapter sequences and Illumina sample barcodes were added in two successive PCR steps. The TCR alpha and beta cDNA libraries were sequenced on the Illumina HiSeq platform using custom primers. The source study handled its data this way. MiGEC processed the raw reads to extract unique molecular identifiers, while MiXCR was used to determine the CDR3 positions. Recombination models were inferred per individual with the repgenHMM and IGoR tools using an EM algorithm. Shared clonotypes were analyzed with the tcR package in R, and sharing was normalized by the product of cloneset sizes. Out-of-frame nonproductive sequences were analyzed to study raw recombination free of thymic and clonal selection effects. The public sequencing data were trimmed at Q25 with fastp and processed into clonotypes with MiXCR by TCRdb, which kept only in-frame beta chains. Each CDR3 protein gets just one entry, which takes the most common genes and DNA from the rows behind it. TCRdb's processing, not the authors' own work, is the source of the V and J calls. This sample holds approximately 890,000 distinct CDR3 sequences; around 12% were observed only once. The ten largest clones add up to under 2% of the sample.

This entry is derived from a study of identical twins (dated by TCRdb to 2016 to 2017). Background on the whole study: TCR alpha and beta repertoires from monozygotic twins, unrelated adults of various ages and cord blood were deep-sequenced to test whether fetal clonotypes persist. To rule out contamination, the twin experiments were replicated at different times with different library preparation protocols. General study outcomes and caveats: Because the same donors could not be followed over many years, the conclusions relied on cross-sectional statistical analysis. Excess twin sharing in beta out-of-frame sequences was weaker because fewer shared sequences lowered the signal-to-noise ratio. Out-of-frame TCR alpha sequences shared between twins showed an excess of low generation-probability sequences compared with coincidental sharing between unrelated individuals. Fewer insertions were carried by abundant cord blood beta clonotypes; a weaker similar trend was observed in young adult naive repertoires, while no such trend was observed in memory repertoires. In monozygotic twins, recombination models systematically underestimated out-of-frame TCR alpha sharing, but the models matched the sharing seen between unrelated individuals. Zero-insertion analyses could be partly confounded by invariant T cells such as MAIT and iNKT, although diverse VJ usage argued against such confounding for most clonotypes.

All donors were healthy Caucasians. The twin cohort comprised three pairs of female monozygotic twins, all aged about 18 to 30 years. Peripheral blood mononuclear cells were used as the source from which RNA for TCR libraries was isolated. This sample also appeared in a second study, on yellow fever vaccine responses in identical twins. As described in the second report: According to the authors, in identical twins the way T cells responded to vaccination appeared partly convergent and partly personalized. Focusing on identical twins, the study followed the T cell clones that responded to the vaccine, and did so with precision.

The sequencing sample was made of PBMCs. This sequence originates from a woman aged 18-29 years in good health.

The CDR3 corresponds to CASRKRDLGEKLFF. The nucleotides are TGTGCCAGCAGGAAACGGGACCTGGGGGAAAAACTGTTTTTT. Recombination connected TRBV7-2 to TRBJ1-4; TRBD1 is possibly the D segment (5 matching bases). CDR1 and CDR2, per the germline V gene, are SGHTA and FQGNSA. The CDR3 holds 14 amino acids from the cysteine to the phenylalanine. Only the CDR3 region is kept as DNA, spanning 42 bases read in frame from base 1. A distance of 16 bases separates the germline ends of V and J, which lose 6 bases and 8 bases respectively.